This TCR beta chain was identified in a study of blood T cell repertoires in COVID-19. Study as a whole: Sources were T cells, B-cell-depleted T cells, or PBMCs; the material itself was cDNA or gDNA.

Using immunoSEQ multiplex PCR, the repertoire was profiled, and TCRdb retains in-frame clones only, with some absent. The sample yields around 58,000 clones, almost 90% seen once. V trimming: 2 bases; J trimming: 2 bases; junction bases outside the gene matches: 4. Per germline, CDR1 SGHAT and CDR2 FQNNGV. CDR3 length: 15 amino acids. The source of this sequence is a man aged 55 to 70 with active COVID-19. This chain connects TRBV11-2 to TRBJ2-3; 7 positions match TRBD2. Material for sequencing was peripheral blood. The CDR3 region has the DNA TGTGCCAGCAGCTTACTAGCGGAGTTCACAGATACGCAGTATTTT. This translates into CASSLLAEFTDTQYF.